This T cell receptor beta chain was sequenced during a study of T cells in Graves' hyperthyroidism and ophthalmopathy. A note on this clonotype: Its antigen is unknown.

The investigators amplified TCR beta CDR3 regions from RNA transcripts. HTBI primers drove first-round RT-PCR of the TCR CDR3. TCRdb re-called the multiplex PCR reads through MiXCR, storing one row per CDR3 protein. The sample yields about 540,000 distinct CDR3 sequences, roughly 46% seen once. The CDR3 has 14 amino acids. Germline V CDR1 and CDR2: SNHLY, FYNNEI. J gave up 0 bases and V 8 bases, and 2 bases lay outside the gene matches. Study-level results: Ophthalmopathy got predicted by the model a median 6.5 months before its onset. Blood shared most expanded thyroid clonotypes above 0.001.

The rearrangement uses TRBV2 and TRBJ2-5, with 11 bases fitting TRBD2. Material for sequencing was peripheral blood or thyroid tissue (not recorded which). The clonotype comes from a woman younger than 30 with Graves' hyperthyroidism. The CDR3 coding sequence is TGTGCCAGCGGACTAGCGGGCAACCAAGAGACCCAGTACTTC. Translation gives CASGLAGNQETQYF.